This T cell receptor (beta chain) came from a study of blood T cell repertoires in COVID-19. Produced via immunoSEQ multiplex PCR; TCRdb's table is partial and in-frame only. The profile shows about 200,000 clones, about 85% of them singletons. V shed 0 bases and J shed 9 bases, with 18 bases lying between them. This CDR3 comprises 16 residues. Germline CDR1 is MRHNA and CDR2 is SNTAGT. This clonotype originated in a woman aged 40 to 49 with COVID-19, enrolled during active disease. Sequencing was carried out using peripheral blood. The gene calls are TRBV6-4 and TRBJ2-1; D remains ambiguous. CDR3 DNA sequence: TGTGCCAGCAGTGACTCTCCAGATCTCTCCAACAGTGAGCAGTTCTTC. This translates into CASSDSPDLSNSEQFF.